The sequence of this T cell receptor (beta chain) was determined in a study of blood T cell repertoires in COVID-19. Study context: The samples span acute and convalescent COVID-19 from the United States, Italy and Spain. T cells, B-cell-depleted T cells, or PBMCs provided the cDNA or gDNA that served as material.

After removal of 10 bases from V and 10 bases from J, the junction contained 6 bases not matched to a gene. The germline CDR1 and CDR2 sequences are KGHDR and SFDVKD. The CDR3 extends over 13 amino acids. In the authors' methods: Estimation of nucleated cell counts relied on the amplification of reference gene primers. Repertoires were generated with immunoSEQ multiplex PCR, while TCRdb's copy carries only in-frame clones and drops some. V and J calls and clone size are those listed in that table; D and trimming were worked out from the DNA. Of 120,000 to 150,000 clones listed, 65% to 80% are singletons.

Specimen: peripheral blood. The rearrangement links TRBV24-1 to TRBJ2-1; 13 bases match TRBD2. This TCR was recovered from an elderly man with acute or convalescent COVID-19. The DNA for the CDR3 is TGTGCCACGACCGGGACTAGCGGGACCGAGCAGTTCTTC. Residues: CATTGTSGTEQFF.